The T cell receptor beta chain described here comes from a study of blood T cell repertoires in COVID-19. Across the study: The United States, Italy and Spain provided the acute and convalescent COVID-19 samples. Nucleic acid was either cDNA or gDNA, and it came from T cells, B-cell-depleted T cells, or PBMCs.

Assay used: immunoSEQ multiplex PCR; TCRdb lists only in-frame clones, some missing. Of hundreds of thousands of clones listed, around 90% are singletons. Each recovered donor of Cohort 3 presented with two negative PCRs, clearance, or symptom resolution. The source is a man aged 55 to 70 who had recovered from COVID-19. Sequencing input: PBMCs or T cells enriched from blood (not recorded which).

CDR3 DNA: TGTGCCAGCAGCTTTCCCTCGGACAGGGGAGGCAATTCACCCCTCCACTTT. It encodes CASSFPSDRGGNSPLHF. This rearrangement joins TRBV7-8 to TRBJ1-6; 9 bases align to TRBD1. The CDR3 loop spans 17 amino acids. Trimming at V came to 3 bases and at J to 7 bases, leaving 10 bases not matched to a gene. Germline lookup yields CDR1 SGHVS and CDR2 FQNEAQ.